This T cell receptor (beta chain) originates from a study of blood T cell repertoires in COVID-19. This table comes from immunoSEQ multiplex PCR, and its TCRdb copy is limited to in-frame clones, with some not included. Of about 320,000 clones listed, around 90% are singletons. This CDR3 region has 13 residues. V was cut by 2 bases and J by 3 bases, with 8 bases left in between. Germline V lookup: CDR1 SGHTA, CDR2 FQGTGA. The sequence was collected from a man aged 60 to 75 who had recovered from COVID-19. The chain recombines TRBV7-3 with TRBJ2-7; tentative D call: TRBD2 (6 bases). Specimen: PBMCs or T cells enriched from blood (not recorded which). CDR3 bases: TGTGCCAGCAGCTTATTCGGGGGCTACGAGCAGTACTTC. Translation: CASSLFGGYEQYF.